This T cell receptor beta chain was sequenced during a study of blood T cell repertoires in COVID-19. Background on the study: PBMCs, B-cell-depleted T cells, or T cells were the source of the cDNA or gDNA that made up the material.

In the original processing: It was from reference gene primer amplification that nucleated cell counts were estimated. Here immunoSEQ multiplex PCR was the method, and the copy in TCRdb shows in-frame clones only, minus some. The V and J calls and clone size are taken from that table; D and trimming were inferred from the DNA. Of fewer than 400,000 clones in the sample, approximately 82% were seen once. The CDR3 runs 13 residues. Germline V CDR1 and CDR2: SGHDT, YYEEEE. Between the trimmed V and J ends, which lost 3 bases and 3 bases, there was a span of 9 bases. The V gene is TRBV5-6, the J gene TRBJ1-2, with D unclear. This sequence originates from a man younger than 40 with active or convalescent COVID-19. Sequenced material: peripheral blood. The CDR3 here is CASSSTDHYGYTF. The CDR3 nucleotides read TGTGCCAGCAGCTCTACTGATCACTATGGCTACACCTTC.